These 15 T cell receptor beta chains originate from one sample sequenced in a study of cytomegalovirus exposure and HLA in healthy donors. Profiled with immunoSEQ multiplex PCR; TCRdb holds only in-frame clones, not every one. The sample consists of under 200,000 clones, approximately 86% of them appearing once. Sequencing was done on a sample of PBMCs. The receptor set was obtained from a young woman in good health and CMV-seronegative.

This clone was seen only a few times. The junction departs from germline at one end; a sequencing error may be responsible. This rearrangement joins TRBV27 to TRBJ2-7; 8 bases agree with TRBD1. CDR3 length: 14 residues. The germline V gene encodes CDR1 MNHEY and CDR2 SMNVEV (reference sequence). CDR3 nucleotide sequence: TGTGCCAGCAGTGCCGGGACAGGTCCCTATGAGCAGTACTTC. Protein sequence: CASSAGTGPYEQYF.

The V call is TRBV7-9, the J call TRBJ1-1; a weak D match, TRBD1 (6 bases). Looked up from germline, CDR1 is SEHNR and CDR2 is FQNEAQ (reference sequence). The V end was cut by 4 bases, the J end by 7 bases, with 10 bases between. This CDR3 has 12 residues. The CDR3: CASSSQGIEAFF. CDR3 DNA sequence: TGTGCCAGCAGCTCTCAGGGGATTGAAGCTTTCTTT.

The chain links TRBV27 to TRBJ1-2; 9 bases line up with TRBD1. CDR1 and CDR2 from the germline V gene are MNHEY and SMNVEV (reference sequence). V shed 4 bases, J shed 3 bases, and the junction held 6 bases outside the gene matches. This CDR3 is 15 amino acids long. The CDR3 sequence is CASSSPGQGDYGYTF. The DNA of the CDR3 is TGTGCCAGCAGTTCACCGGGACAGGGAGACTATGGCTACACCTTC.

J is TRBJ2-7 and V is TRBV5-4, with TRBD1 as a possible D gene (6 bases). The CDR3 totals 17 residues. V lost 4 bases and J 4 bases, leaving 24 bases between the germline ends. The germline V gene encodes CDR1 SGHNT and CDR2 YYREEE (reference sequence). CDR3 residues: CASSPLSGELSIYEQYF. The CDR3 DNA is TGTGCCAGCAGCCCCCTATCAGGGGAACTCTCAATATACGAGCAGTACTTC. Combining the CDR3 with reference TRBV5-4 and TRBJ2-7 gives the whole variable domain ETGVTQSPTHLIKTRGQQVTLRCSSQSGHNTVSWYQQALGQGPQFIFQYYREEENGRGNFPPRFSGLQFPNYSSELNVNALELDDSALYLCASSPLSGELSIYEQYFGPGTRLTVT.

Here the CDR3 DNA reads TGTGCCAGCAGCCAAGTTTTGACAGGGTCAGATACGCAGTATTTT. Translation: CASSQVLTGSDTQYF. V usage is TRBV14 and J usage is TRBJ2-3; 7 bases line up with TRBD1. The V gene end was trimmed by 1 base and the J gene end by 4 bases; junction bases not matched to a gene: 5. The CDR3 runs 15 residues. Germline CDR1 SGHDN, CDR2 FVKESK.

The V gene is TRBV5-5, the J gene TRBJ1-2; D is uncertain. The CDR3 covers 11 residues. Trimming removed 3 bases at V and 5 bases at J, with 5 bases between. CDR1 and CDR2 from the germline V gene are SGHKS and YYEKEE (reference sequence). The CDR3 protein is CASSSGYGYTF. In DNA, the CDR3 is TGTGCCAGCAGCTCGGGATATGGCTACACCTTC.

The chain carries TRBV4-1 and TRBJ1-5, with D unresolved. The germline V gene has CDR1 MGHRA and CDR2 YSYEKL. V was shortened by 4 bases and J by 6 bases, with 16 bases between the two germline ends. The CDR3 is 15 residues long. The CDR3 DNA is TGCGCCAGCAGCCCCCGACGGGGAGGAAGTCAGCCCCAGCATTTT. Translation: CASSPRRGGSQPQHF.

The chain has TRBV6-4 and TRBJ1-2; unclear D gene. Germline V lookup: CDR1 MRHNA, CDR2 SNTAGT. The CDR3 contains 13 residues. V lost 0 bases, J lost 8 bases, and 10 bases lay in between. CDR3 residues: CASSDSRARGYTF. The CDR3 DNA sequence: TGTGCCAGCAGTGACTCTCGAGCGAGGGGCTACACCTTC.

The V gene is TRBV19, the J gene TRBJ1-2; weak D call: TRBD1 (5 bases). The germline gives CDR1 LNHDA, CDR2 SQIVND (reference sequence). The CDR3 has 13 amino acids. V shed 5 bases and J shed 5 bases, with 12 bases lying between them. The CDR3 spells CASSPVGGYGYTF. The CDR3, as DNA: TGTGCCAGTAGTCCTGTCGGGGGTTATGGCTACACCTTC. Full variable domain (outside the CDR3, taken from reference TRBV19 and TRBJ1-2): DGGITQSPKYLFRKEGQNVTLSCEQNLNHDAMYWYRQDPGQGLRLIYYSQIVNDFQKGDIAEGYSVSREKKESFPLTVTSAQKNPTAFYLCASSPVGGYGYTFGSGTRLTVV.

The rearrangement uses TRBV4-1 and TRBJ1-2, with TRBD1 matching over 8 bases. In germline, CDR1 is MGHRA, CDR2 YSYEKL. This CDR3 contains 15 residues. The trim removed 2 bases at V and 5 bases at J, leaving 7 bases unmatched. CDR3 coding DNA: TGCGCCAGCAGCCAACCGGACAGGGATACTTATGGCTACACCTTC. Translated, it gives CASSQPDRDTYGYTF.

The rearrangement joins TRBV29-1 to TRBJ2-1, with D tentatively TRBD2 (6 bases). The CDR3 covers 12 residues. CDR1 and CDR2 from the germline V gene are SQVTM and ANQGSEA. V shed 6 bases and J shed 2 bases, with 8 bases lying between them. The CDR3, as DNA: TGCAGCGTACGGGAGACCTACAATGAGCAGTTCTTC. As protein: CSVRETYNEQFF.

Here the CDR3 reads CSVGRDRGRYEQYF. CDR3 DNA sequence: TGCAGCGTGGGCCGGGACAGGGGGAGGTACGAGCAGTACTTC. V and J are TRBV29-1 and TRBJ2-7; 11 nucleotides match TRBD1. There are 14 residues in the CDR3. The V and J ends lost 6 bases and 4 bases, in that order; junction bases with no gene match: 8. The germline gives CDR1 SQVTM, CDR2 ANQGSEA.

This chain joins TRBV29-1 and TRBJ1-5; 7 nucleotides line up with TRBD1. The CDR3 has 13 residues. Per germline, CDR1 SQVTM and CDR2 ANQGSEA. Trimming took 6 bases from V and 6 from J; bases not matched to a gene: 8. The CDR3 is CSVETGVGQPQHF. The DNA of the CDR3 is TGCAGCGTCGAAACAGGGGTTGGTCAGCCCCAGCATTTT.

The CDR3 sequence is CASSLGAGAINQPQHF. The CDR3 nucleotides read TGTGCCAGCAGCTTAGGAGCGGGGGCGATCAATCAGCCCCAGCATTTT. The chain recombines TRBV7-2 with TRBJ1-5; possible D gene TRBD1, 6 bases. Per germline, CDR1 SGHTA and CDR2 FQGNSA. This CDR3 is 16 amino acids long. V lost 1 base and J lost 3, with 13 bases in between.

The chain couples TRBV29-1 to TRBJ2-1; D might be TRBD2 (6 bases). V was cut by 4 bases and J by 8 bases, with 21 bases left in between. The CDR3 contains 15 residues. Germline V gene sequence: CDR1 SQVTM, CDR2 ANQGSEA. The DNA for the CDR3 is TGCAGCGTTGGGGCGAGACTCGGGAGCCTCGATGAGCAGTTCTTC. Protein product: CSVGARLGSLDEQFF.